This T cell receptor (beta chain) is from a study of cytomegalovirus exposure and HLA in healthy donors (dated 2017 in TCRdb). With respect to the entire study: An earlier analysis of some 600 of the donors reported 276 Gb of sequence data and approximately 120 million unique TCR beta sequences obtained from some 170 million T cells. An early release covering roughly 580 HLA-typed donors comprised about 300 gigabases of sequencing data and around 86 million unique TCR sequences. The genetic ancestry cluster associated with self-reported Caucasian donors included 81% of the 398 genotyped donors. The study was designed to test whether signatures of past pathogen exposure could be identified by cataloging public T cell receptors. Using immunosequencing, the study profiled T cell repertoires from about 610 subjects and related those repertoires to cytomegalovirus serostatus. A separate validation cohort of some 130 different subjects was used in addition to the 666-subject first cohort. The study combined high-throughput TCR immunosequencing, statistical association of individual TCRs with disease status, and machine learning to predict cytomegalovirus infection status. A later analysis re-analyzed previously published TCR beta repertoires from 666 donors and added high-resolution HLA genotyping to study TCR occurrence patterns. The later analysis used no new phenotypic data to find candidate immune exposures, relying instead on TCR beta sequences and their occurrence across donors. An earlier analysis of around 580 of the donors used high-throughput TCR beta sequencing to judge whether each TCR beta V gene segment behaved as functional or pseudogenic. Alongside the repertoire data, information on donor age, sex, ethnicity and CMV serostatus was compiled. Genome-wide SNP genotypes for about 65% of the roughly 670 donors were used in a later genetic analysis, which treated that subset as a discovery cohort. All discovery cohort repertoires had been generated using a single sequencing platform. HLA typing covered class I and class II loci at four-digit resolution. The number of donors typed differed by locus, with 629-630 for A, B, C, DRB1 and DQB1, more than 500 for DQA1, over 600 for DPA1, and some 440 for DPB1. Because of strong linkage in the cohort, 5 or 6 DR-DQ haplotypes were treated as single units for association and clustering. Among 398 genotyped donors of the cohort, an average of approximately 240,000 unique TCR beta nucleotide sequences were sequenced per donor, around 18% of them non-productive.

Receptor libraries were prepared by the immunoSEQ multiplex PCR assay. The multiplex PCR relied on a mix of 60 forward primers for TCR Vbeta segments and 13 reverse primers for TCR Jbeta segments. A multiplex PCR assay on genomic DNA amplified the CDR3 region of rearranged TCR beta genes. Amplified TCR beta libraries were sequenced as 87-base-pair reads on the Illumina HiSeq System. The published analysis was carried out like this. A later analysis tallied around 80 million unique TCR beta chains across the 600 to 700 repertoires, and about 12 million of those chains were shared by two or more donors. Raw reads were error-corrected and collapsed into unique sequences with a nearest-neighbor algorithm that merged closely related sequences to remove PCR and sequencing errors. V, D and J gene segments were assigned by aligning CDR3 sequences to IMGT reference sequences. Each retained sequence needed at least a six-nucleotide match to both a V gene segment and a J gene segment. A rearrangement was called productive if the CDR3 had no stop codons and remained in frame with V and J, and every other rearrangement was called non-productive. CDR3 was defined according to IMGT convention as the region running from the second conserved V-encoded cysteine to the conserved J-encoded phenylalanine. The earlier analysis of about 590 of the donors excluded sequences that lacked an unambiguous match to a single V gene segment. In an earlier analysis of 587 of the donors, V segments were called functional above 56.7% productive rearrangements and were called segregating when the between-donor standard deviation exceeded 5%. A statistical classification framework was built for diagnosing cytomegalovirus status from the catalog of TCR beta chain sequences. V and J gene assignment, in a later analysis, came from comparing TCR nucleotide sequences with IMGT/GENE-DB human TR gene sequences. Using the TCRdist pipeline, a later analysis assigned CDR3 sequences along with most-parsimonious VDJ recombination scenarios. In a later analysis, each TCR beta chain was defined by its CDR3 amino acid sequence together with its V-gene family, and reads lacking a unique V-gene family were excluded. In a later analysis, approximately 590 highly shared, low-generation-probability nucleotide sequences were removed to address suspected cross-contamination and a sequencing artifact. In a later analysis, a clonal expansion index was calculated for each public chain from normalized within-repertoire ranks of inferred template counts. A later analysis computed generation probabilities with a VDJ recombination model fitted to out-of-frame rearrangements, and checked the results against IGoR. Hypergeometric tests were used in a later analysis to score TCR-TCR, TCR-HLA and TCR-CMV co-occurrence, with a repertoire-size bias correction applied to the TCR pairs. A later analysis estimated false discovery rates by permuting HLA or CMV assignments 20 times. In a later analysis, co-occurring TCRs were grouped using DBSCAN, and TCRdist sequence similarity was added for clustering within HLA-allele-positive subsets. Co-occurrence clustering excluded repertoires with fewer than 30,000 or more than 120,000 public chains, plus five with anomalous nucleotide sharing. The clones in this table, taken by TCRdb from immuneACCESS, are in-frame only. Not every clone is retained; where verified, under half of the shortfall comes from an unresolved V gene, and the cause of the rest is unknown. That table furnishes V, J and clone size, whereas the DNA furnished D and trimming. For this sample there are some 200,000 clones; roughly 74% appear just once. The ten most abundant clones make up 1.5% to 2% of the sample.

In total, roughly 670 healthy bone marrow donors made up the cohort. At the time of sampling, every cohort member was nominally healthy, though immune exposures that went unrecorded were likely present. The donor was CMV seronegative and belonged to the group of under 400 seronegative cohort members. Each donor provided a peripheral blood sample, and peripheral blood mononuclear cells were used for TCR beta sequencing. Genomic DNA extraction from the blood cell samples was performed with the Qiagen DNeasy Blood Extraction Kit. V loses 2 bases, J loses 5 bases, and the germline ends lie 20 bases apart. For CDR1 and CDR2, the germline V gene lists SGHVS and FNYEAQ. The CDR3 has 17 amino acids, counting the end cysteine and phenylalanine. The kept DNA is CDR3 alone, 51 bases in frame from the first base. On this clone itself: It lacks a known antigen. Per-base quality was not reported, and no clone a single base away is much larger than it.

General study outcomes and caveats: Strong co-occurrence of HLA alleles, especially DR and DQ, made assigning TCR associations to individual alleles difficult. In a later analysis, most CMV-associated TCR beta chains were found to appear HLA-restricted, with HLA associations seemingly driven largely by CMV exposure. Only TCR beta chains were sequenced in this cohort, and the absence of alpha or paired-chain data limited detectable features. In an earlier analysis of about 600 of the donors, most TCR beta V segments appeared in productive rearrangements about 87% or about 30% of the time, broadly matching IMGT annotations. The earlier analysis of around 600 of the donors excluded 15 to 20 rarely observed V segments, including chromosome 9 orphons, because counts were too low. For the cohort, immune exposure information was limited to CMV serostatus. Correlated functional status among segregating V segments might reflect linkage disequilibrium, but an unknown experimental factor could not be ruled out. Presence/absence analyses assumed roughly uniform sequencing depth across donors, an assumption that may not hold. In a later analysis, HLA-associated TCR beta chains were found to be more clonally expanded and to have lower generation probabilities than equally common non-associated chains. Compared with the 666-donor mean, donors in an Asian-associated ancestry cluster had fewer N-insertions in productive TCRs, according to a later genetic analysis. The authors suggested that the approach could potentially be extended to other disease states and immunological phenotypes. In a later analysis, some 17,000 TCR beta sequences were associated with specific HLA alleles at a false discovery rate of 0.05. Most TCR sequences were observed very rarely across donors, whereas some public TCRs were present in many individuals. V-gene and J-gene trimming of TCR beta chains was associated with a missense DCLRE1C variant in a later genetic analysis, and the association was replicated in an independent cohort. In the study, 164 TCR beta chains were listed as associated with cytomegalovirus. The classifier was reported to diagnose cytomegalovirus status with high specificity and sensitivity in both the original cohort and the validation cohort. A further reported finding was that TCR beta sequences accurately predicted the HLA-A and HLA-B alleles for most subjects in the first cohort. In vitro tests confirmed that a few of the cytomegalovirus-associated TCR beta chains recognize cytomegalovirus antigens. The sequencing pipeline was judged likely to have produced a cluster of highly shared sequence variants as a technical artifact. A later analysis reported that several top co-occurrence clusters appeared linked to parvovirus B19, influenza, CMV and Epstein-Barr virus. HLA typing was unavailable for some donors at each locus, so association tests used only the typed subset. Because the 87-base-pair reads could not distinguish some IMGT-functional V segments, including TRBV6-2 and TRBV6-3, those segments were excluded. In a later analysis, the rate of TCR association differed among HLA loci, with DRB1 alleles having the most associated TCRs and HLA-C alleles having the fewest.

The source of this sequence is a woman in her 30s in good health and CMV-seronegative. This receptor chain uses TRBV7-6 and TRBJ2-3, with TRBD1 tentatively as D gene (6 bases match). The specimen was PBMCs. The CDR3 has the sequence CASSLIPVGRGGDTQYF. The DNA sequence is given as TGTGCCAGCAGCTTAATCCCGGTTGGCAGGGGTGGAGATACGCAGTATTTT.